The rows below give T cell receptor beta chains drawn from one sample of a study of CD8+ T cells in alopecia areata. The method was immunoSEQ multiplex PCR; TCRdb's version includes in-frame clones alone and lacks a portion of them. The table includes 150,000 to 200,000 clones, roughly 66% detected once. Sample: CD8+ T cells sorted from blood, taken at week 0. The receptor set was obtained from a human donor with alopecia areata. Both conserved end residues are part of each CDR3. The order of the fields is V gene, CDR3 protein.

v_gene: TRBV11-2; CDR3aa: CASSLGYNEQFF
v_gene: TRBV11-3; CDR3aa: CASSLTGSSSYNEQFF
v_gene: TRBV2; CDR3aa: CASSGGYYEQYF
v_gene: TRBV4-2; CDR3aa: CASSPTLGGVGEFF
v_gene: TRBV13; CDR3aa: CASSQGLAPNEQFF
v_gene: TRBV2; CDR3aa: CASISGWGEPQHF
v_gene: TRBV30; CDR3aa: CAWSGLAGGSSYNEQFF
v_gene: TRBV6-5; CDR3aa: CASSHRGSNQPQHF
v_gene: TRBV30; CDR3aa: CAYQLDTQYF
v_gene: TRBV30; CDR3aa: CAWNWGPGELFF
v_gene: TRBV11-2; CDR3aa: CASSGLAGGQGGETQYF
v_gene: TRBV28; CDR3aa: CASSSPTGREQYF
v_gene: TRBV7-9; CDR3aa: CASSPWGGETQYF
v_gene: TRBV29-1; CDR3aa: CSVVRGNYEQYF
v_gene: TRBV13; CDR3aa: CASSLGGDDTQYF
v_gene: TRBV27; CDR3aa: CASSLIRTGANEKLFF
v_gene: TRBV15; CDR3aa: CATSSGTENQPQHF
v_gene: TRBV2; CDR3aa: CATQGGIGNQPQHF
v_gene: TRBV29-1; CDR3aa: CSVEDAPGQGTFYGYTF
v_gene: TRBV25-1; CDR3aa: CASSEGGYTEAFF
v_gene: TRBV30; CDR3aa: CAWSGPDEQFF
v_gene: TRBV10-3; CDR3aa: CAISESGGLGQPQHF
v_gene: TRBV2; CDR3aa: CASGNSGTEAFF
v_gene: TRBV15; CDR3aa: CATSRPLAGDTDTQYF
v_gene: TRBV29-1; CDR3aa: CSVASGGGPYEQYF
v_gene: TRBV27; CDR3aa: CASSLLGQDEQFF
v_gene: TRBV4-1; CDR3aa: CASSQVDRGNTEAFF
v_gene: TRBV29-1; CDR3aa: CSGRGSGPNEQFF
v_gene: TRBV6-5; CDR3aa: CASSYDPRYGYTF
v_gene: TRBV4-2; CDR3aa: CASSQGYEQFF
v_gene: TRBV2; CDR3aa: CASSDSGFSSYNEQFF
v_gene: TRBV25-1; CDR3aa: CASSDPTQGDTQYF